This TCR beta chain was profiled in a study of technical replicates of blood from a handful of donors (dated 2017 in TCRdb). With respect to this clone: This receptor's antigen is unknown. No base qualities exist here, and no much larger clone lies one base off it.

The CDR1 and CDR2 encoded by the germline V gene (reference sequence) are MNHEY and SMNVEV. V sheds 3 bases and J sheds 2 bases, leaving 12 bases between their ends. The CDR3 runs 15 amino acids, cysteine and phenylalanine included. Just CDR3 DNA is preserved here, 45 bases in frame from base 1. Libraries came from the immunoSEQ multiplex PCR assay. In TCRdb, the immuneACCESS table is reduced to in-frame sequences with V and J assigned. These tables do not hold every clone; where another copy was compared, an unresolved V gene accounts for under half, and the others remain unexplained. This sample has over 70,000 clones in its table, and 90% of those were observed once. In total, the top ten clones hold approximately 4.4% of the sample.

The sequence links TRBV27 to TRBJ2-3; TRBD2 could be the D gene, as 6 bases match. Input material: PBMCs. The sequence came from a human donor in good health. Some clones in this sample may be carry-over from other donors' samples. The DNA is as follows: TGTGCCAGCAGTTTCTGGCGGGAAAACACAGATACGCAGTATTTT. The resulting protein is CASSFWRENTDTQYF.